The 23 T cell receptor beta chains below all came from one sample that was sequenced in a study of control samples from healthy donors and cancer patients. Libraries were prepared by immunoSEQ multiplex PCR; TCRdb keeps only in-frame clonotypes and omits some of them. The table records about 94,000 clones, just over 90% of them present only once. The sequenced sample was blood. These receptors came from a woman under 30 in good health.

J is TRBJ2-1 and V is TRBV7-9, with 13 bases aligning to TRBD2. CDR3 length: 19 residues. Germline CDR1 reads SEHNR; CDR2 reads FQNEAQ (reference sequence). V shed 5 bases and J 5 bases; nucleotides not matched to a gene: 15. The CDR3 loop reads CASSVGSEGTSGVNNEQFF. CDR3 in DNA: TGTGCCAGCAGCGTAGGATCAGAAGGGACTAGCGGGGTAAACAATGAGCAGTTCTTC.

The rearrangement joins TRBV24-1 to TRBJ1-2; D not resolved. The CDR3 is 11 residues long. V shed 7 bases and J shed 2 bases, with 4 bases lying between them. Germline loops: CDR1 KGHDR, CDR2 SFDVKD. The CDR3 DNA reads TGTGCCACCAGGCTGAACTATGGCTACACCTTC. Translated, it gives CATRLNYGYTF.

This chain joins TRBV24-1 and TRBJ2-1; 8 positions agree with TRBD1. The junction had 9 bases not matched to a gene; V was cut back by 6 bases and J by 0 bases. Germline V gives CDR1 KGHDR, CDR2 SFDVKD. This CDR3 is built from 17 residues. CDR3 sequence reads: CATSSSRTGSSYNEQFF. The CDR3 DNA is TGTGCCACCAGTTCCTCGCGGACAGGGAGCTCCTACAATGAGCAGTTCTTC.

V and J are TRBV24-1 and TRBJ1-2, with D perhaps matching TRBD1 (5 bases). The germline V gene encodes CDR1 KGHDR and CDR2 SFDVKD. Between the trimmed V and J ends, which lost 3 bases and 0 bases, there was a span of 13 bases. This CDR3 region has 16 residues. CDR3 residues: CATSDRSTTANYGYTF. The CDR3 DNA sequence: TGTGCCACCAGTGATCGGTCGACGACAGCTAACTATGGCTACACCTTC.

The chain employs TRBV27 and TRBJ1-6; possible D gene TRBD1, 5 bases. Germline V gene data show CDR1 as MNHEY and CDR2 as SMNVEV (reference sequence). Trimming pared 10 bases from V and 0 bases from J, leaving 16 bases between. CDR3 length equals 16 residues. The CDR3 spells CATLLKGSSYNSPLHF. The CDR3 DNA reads TGTGCCACCCTTCTTAAGGGGTCCTCCTATAATTCACCCCTCCACTTT.

DNA for the CDR3: TGTGCCAGCAGCTTAATCGGGCAGTTTGATGAAAAACTGTTTTTT. Encoded protein: CASSLIGQFDEKLFF. The gene calls are TRBV7-9 and TRBJ1-4; D not resolved. Germline CDR1 reads SEHNR; CDR2 reads FQNEAQ (reference sequence). Deletions cut 2 bases from V and 6 bases from J, with 13 bases between. The CDR3 has 15 residues.

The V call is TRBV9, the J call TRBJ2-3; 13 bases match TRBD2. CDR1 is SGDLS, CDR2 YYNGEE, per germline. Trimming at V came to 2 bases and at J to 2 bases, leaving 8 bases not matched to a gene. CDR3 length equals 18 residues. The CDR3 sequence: CASSVYRGLAGLTDTQYF. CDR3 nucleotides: TGTGCCAGCAGCGTGTACCGGGGACTAGCGGGACTCACAGATACGCAGTATTTT.

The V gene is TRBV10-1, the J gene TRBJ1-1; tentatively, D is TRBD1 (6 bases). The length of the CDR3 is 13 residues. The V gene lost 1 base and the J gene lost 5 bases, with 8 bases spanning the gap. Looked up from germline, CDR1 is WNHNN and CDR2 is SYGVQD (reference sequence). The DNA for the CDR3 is TGCGCCAGCAGTGAGTACAGGGATACTGAAGCTTTCTTT. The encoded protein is CASSEYRDTEAFF.

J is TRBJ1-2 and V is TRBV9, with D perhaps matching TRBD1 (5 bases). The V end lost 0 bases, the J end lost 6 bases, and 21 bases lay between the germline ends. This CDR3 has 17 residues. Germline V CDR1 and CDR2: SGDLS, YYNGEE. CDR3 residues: CASSVEGRADLTDGYTF. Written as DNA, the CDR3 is TGTGCCAGCAGCGTAGAGGGGCGGGCAGACTTAACGGATGGCTACACCTTC.

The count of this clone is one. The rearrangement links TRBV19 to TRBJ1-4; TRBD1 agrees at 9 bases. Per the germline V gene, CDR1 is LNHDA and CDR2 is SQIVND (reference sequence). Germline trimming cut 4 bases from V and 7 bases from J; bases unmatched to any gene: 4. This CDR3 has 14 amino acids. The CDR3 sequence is CASSRGQGFEKLFF. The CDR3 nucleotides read TGTGCCAGTAGTAGGGGACAGGGATTTGAAAAACTGTTTTTT.

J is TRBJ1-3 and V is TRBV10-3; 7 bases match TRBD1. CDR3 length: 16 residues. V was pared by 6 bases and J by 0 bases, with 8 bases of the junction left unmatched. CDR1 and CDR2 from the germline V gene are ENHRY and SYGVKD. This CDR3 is CAISEMTGLSGNTIYF. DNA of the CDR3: TGTGCCATCAGCGAAATGACAGGGCTCTCTGGAAACACCATATATTTT.

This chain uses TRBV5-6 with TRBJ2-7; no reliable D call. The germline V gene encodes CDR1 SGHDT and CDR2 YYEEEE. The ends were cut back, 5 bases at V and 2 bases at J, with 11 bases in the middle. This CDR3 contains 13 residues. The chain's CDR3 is CASSSSPPYEQYF. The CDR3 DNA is TGTGCCAGCAGTTCGTCCCCCCCCTACGAGCAGTACTTC. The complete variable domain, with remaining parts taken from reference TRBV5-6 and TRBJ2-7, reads DAGVTQSPTHLIKTRGQQVTLRCSPKSGHDTVSWYQQALGQGPQFIFQYYEEEERQRGNFPDRFSGHQFPNYSSELNVNALLLGDSALYLCASSSSPPYEQYFGPGTRLTVT.

The CDR3 DNA reads TGTGCCAGCAGCCCGACGAACCGGGGCTCCTACGAGCAGTACTTC. Translating gives CASSPTNRGSYEQYF. The rearrangement uses TRBV3-1 (or the pseudogene TRBV3-2) and TRBJ2-7, with D maybe TRBD2 (5 bases). Germline lookup yields CDR1 LGHDT and CDR2 YNNKEL (reference sequence). The V gene lost 4 bases and the J gene lost 0 bases, with 13 bases spanning the gap. The CDR3 covers 15 residues.

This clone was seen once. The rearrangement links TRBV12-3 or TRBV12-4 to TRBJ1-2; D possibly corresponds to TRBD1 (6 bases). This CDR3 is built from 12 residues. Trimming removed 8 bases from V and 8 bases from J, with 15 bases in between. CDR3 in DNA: TGTGCCAGCGGGCTAGGGGGGTTCGGCTACACCTTC. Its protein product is CASGLGGFGYTF.

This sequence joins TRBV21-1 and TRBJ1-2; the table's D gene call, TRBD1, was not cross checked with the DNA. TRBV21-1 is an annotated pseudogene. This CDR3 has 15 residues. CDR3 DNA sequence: TGTGCCAGCAGCCCTCGACAGGGGTCTAACTATGGCTACACCTTC. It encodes CASSPRQGSNYGYTF.

Here the CDR3 reads CASSYSTDYNEQFF. DNA for the CDR3: TGTGCCAGCAGTTACTCGACAGACTACAATGAGCAGTTCTTC. The chain carries TRBV6-2 or TRBV6-3 and TRBJ2-1; D is possibly TRBD1 (5 bases). The CDR3 contains 14 residues. Per germline, CDR1 MNHEY and CDR2 SVGEGT. V was trimmed by 0 bases and J by 3 bases, leaving 6 bases between them.

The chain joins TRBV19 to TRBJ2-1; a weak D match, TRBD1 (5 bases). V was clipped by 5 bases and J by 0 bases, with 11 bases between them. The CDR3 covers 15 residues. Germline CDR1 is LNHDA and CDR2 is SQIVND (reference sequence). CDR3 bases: TGTGCCAGTAGTCCTACAGGAAGCTCCTACAATGAGCAGTTCTTC. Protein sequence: CASSPTGSSYNEQFF.

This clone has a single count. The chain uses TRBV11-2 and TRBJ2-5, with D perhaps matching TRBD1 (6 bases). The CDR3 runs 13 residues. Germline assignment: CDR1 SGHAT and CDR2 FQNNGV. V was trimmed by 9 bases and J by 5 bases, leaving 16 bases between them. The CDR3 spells CASGTPVSETQYF. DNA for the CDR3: TGTGCCAGTGGGACACCGGTTAGTGAGACCCAGTACTTC.

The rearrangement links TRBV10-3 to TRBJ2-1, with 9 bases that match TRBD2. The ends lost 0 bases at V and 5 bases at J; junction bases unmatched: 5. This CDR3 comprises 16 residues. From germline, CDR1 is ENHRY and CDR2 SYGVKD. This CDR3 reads CAISESRGGHHNEQFF. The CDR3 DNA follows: TGTGCCATCAGTGAGTCGCGGGGGGGCCATCACAATGAGCAGTTCTTC.

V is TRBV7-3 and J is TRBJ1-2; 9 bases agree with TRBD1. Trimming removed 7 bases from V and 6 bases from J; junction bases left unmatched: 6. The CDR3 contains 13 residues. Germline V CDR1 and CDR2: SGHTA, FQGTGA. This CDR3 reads CASTDTGGNGYTF. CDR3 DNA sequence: TGTGCCAGCACCGACACAGGGGGCAATGGCTACACCTTC.

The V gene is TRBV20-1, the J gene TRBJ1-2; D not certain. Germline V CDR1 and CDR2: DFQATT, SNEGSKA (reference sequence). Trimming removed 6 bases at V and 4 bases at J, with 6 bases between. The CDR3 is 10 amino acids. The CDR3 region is CSAPSYGYTF. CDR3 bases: TGCAGTGCACCGAGCTATGGCTACACCTTC.

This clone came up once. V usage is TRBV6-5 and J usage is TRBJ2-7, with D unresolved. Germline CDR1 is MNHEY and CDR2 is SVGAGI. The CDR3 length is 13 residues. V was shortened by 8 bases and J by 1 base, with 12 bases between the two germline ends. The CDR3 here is CASPKDGSYEQYF. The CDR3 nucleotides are TGTGCCAGCCCCAAGGACGGATCCTACGAGCAGTACTTC.

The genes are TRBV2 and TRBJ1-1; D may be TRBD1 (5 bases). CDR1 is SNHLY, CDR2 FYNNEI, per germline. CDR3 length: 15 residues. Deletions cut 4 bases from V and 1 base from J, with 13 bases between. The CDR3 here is CASSVEGSSNTEAFF. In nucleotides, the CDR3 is TGTGCCAGCAGTGTCGAGGGGTCGTCGAACACTGAAGCTTTCTTT.